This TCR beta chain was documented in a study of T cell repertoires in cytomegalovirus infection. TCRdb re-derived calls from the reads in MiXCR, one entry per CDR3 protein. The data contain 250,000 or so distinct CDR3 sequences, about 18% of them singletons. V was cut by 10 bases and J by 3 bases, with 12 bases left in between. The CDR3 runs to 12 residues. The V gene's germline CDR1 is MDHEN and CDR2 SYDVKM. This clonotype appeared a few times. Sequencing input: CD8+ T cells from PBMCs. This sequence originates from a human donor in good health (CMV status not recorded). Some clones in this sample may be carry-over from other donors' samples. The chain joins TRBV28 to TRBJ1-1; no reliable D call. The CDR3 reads CATGFQYTEAFF. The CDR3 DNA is TGTGCCACTGGTTTTCAGTACACTGAAGCTTTCTTT.